Listed here are 24 T cell receptor beta chains from one sample, sequenced in a study of T cells after yellow fever vaccination. Via MiXCR, TCRdb re-called the 5' RACE reads, giving one row per CDR3 protein. Found here are 620,000 or so distinct CDR3 sequences, approximately 13% of them singletons; the top ten hold more than 13%. Specimen: PBMCs, collected on the day of the yellow fever booster vaccination. These receptors all stem from a man aged 25-45 years who received the YFV17D yellow fever vaccine.

This clonotype was picked up a small number of times. This chain joins TRBV4-1 and TRBJ2-7; 9 bases fit TRBD1. With V trimmed by 2 bases and J by 4 bases, 6 bases remained unmatched. This CDR3 spans 15 amino acids. Germline CDR1 reads MGHRA; CDR2 reads YSYEKL. DNA for the CDR3: TGCGCCAGCAGCCAAAGGGGGACAGGGAGGTACGAGCAGTACTTC. It codes for CASSQRGTGRYEQYF.

In this sample, this clonotype turned up a few times. The chain recombines TRBV15 with TRBJ2-6, with 10 bases fitting TRBD2. Germline trimming cut 0 bases from V and 1 base from J; bases unmatched to any gene: 9. The CDR3 covers 20 residues. Germline CDR1 reads LNHNV; CDR2 reads YYDKDF (reference sequence). CDR3 sequence reads: CATSRDPRLAGASGANVLTF. Written as DNA, the CDR3 is TGTGCCACCAGCAGAGATCCGCGGCTAGCGGGAGCTTCTGGGGCCAACGTCCTGACTTTC.

The chain couples TRBV29-1 to TRBJ2-7; D is possibly TRBD1 (6 bases). Germline V CDR1 and CDR2: SQVTM, ANQGSEA. The CDR3 is 11 amino acids. V was trimmed by 4 bases and J by 3 bases, leaving 7 bases between them. As DNA, the CDR3 is TGCAGCGTTGGACAGGTCTACGAGCAGTACTTC. As protein: CSVGQVYEQYF.

The rearrangement uses TRBV5-4 and TRBJ2-1; D may be TRBD2 (6 bases). CDR1 and CDR2 (germline): SGHNT, YYREEE (reference sequence). The V end lost 4 bases, the J end lost 5 bases, and 10 bases lay between the germline ends. This CDR3 has 13 residues. The CDR3 is CASSKGLDNEQFF. DNA of the CDR3: TGTGCCAGCAGCAAGGGACTTGACAATGAGCAGTTCTTC.

The V gene is TRBV19, the J gene TRBJ2-7; possibly TRBD1 for D (5 bases). Deletions cut 0 bases from V and 2 bases from J, with 8 bases between. The CDR3 is made up of 14 amino acids. Germline CDR1 is LNHDA and CDR2 is SQIVND (reference sequence). CDR3 nucleotide sequence: TGTGCCAGTAGTATAGAGTGGGGCACCTACGAGCAGTACTTC. It codes for CASSIEWGTYEQYF.

CDR3 bases: TGTGCCAGCAGCTCTTTAGCGGGAGGGCCAAGGGAGCAGTACTTC. It translates to CASSSLAGGPREQYF. The chain recombines TRBV11-2 with TRBJ2-7; 11 bases are a match to TRBD2. Germline-derived CDR1 and CDR2 are SGHAT and FQNNGV. The CDR3 sequence is 15 residues long. V was clipped by 4 bases and J by 7 bases; unmatched bases: 9.

This clonotype was detected a few times. V gene TRBV15 combines with J gene TRBJ2-7; D perhaps matches TRBD1 (5 bases). Germline CDR1 and CDR2: LNHNV and YYDKDF (reference sequence). Deletions cut 6 bases from V and 2 bases from J, with 11 bases between. The length of the CDR3 is 13 residues. The CDR3 DNA reads as TGTGCCACCAGTATCCAGGGAACCTACGAGCAGTACTTC. This sequence encodes CATSIQGTYEQYF.

In its sample, this clonotype was seen a few times. The chain links TRBV14 to TRBJ2-2, with D unclear. The V and J ends lost 4 bases and 3 bases respectively, with 15 bases between them. There are 16 residues in the CDR3. Germline V gives CDR1 SGHDN, CDR2 FVKESK. CDR3 DNA: TGTGCCAGCAGCCCGAAAACTCCCCTCTACACCGGGGAGCTGTTTTTT. As protein: CASSPKTPLYTGELFF.

V usage is TRBV20-1 and J usage is TRBJ2-1; 8 nucleotides align to TRBD2. V gave up 5 bases and J gave up 8 bases; unmatched junction bases: 14. This CDR3 spans 15 amino acids. CDR1 and CDR2 (germline): DFQATT, SNEGSKA (reference sequence). The CDR3 DNA follows: TGCAGTGCTCGCAGCGGGGGCTCCCTGCTCGATGAGCAGTTCTTC. This codes for CSARSGGSLLDEQFF.

The table lists this clonotype with a few counts. The V call is TRBV3-1, the J call TRBJ2-3, with TRBD2 matching over 8 bases. The CDR3 sequence is 14 residues long. The V and J ends lost 4 bases and 2 bases, in that order; junction bases with no gene match: 2. Looked up from germline, CDR1 is LGHDT and CDR2 is YNNKEL (reference sequence). CDR3 loop: CASSRSGVTDTQYF. CDR3 nucleotide sequence: TGTGCCAGCAGCCGTAGCGGGGTCACAGATACGCAGTATTTT.

The DNA for the CDR3 is TGCGCCAGCAGCTTGGATCCGGGACTAGCCGTAGGGGGAGAGCAGTTCTTC. Residues: CASSLDPGLAVGGEQFF. The chain recombines TRBV5-1 with TRBJ2-1; 9 nucleotides line up with TRBD2. This CDR3 contains 17 residues. V lost 0 bases to trimming and J lost 10 bases; unmatched junction nucleotides: 14. The germline V gene has CDR1 SGHRS and CDR2 YFSETQ.

This chain links TRBV5-1 with TRBJ2-5; TRBD1 or TRBD2 may be the D gene (6 bases each). Trimming removed 0 bases from V and 2 bases from J, with 14 bases in between. CDR3 length: 16 amino acids. Looked up from germline, CDR1 is SGHRS and CDR2 is YFSETQ. CDR3 nucleotide sequence: TGCGCCAGCAGCTTGGTTCCCCGGGGGCAACAAGAGACCCAGTACTTC. This translates into CASSLVPRGQQETQYF. Full variable domain (rest looked up from reference TRBV5-1 and TRBJ2-5): KAGVTQTPRYLIKTRGQQVTLSCSPISGHRSVSWYQQTPGQGLQFLFEYFSETQRNKGNFPGRFSGRQFSNSRSEMNVSTLELGDSALYLCASSLVPRGQQETQYFGPGTRLLVL.

This clonotype came up a few times. In DNA, the CDR3 is TGCAGTGCTAGGACGGGGGACTCCTACGAGCAGTACTTC. Residues: CSARTGDSYEQYF. This rearrangement joins TRBV20-1 to TRBJ2-7; D perhaps matches TRBD2 (6 bases). The V end lost 3 bases, the J end lost 0 bases, and 9 bases lay between the germline ends. The V gene's germline CDR1 is DFQATT and CDR2 SNEGSKA (reference sequence). There are 13 residues in the CDR3.

This clonotype turned up a few times. The chain joins TRBV12-3 or TRBV12-4 to TRBJ2-2, with 8 bases aligning to TRBD2. The V gene end was trimmed by 11 bases and the J gene end by 7 bases; junction bases not matched to a gene: 24. The length of the CDR3 is 18 residues. The CDR3 here is CAFSPQVGAGVRNGELFF. The CDR3 region has the DNA TGTGCCTTCAGTCCCCAAGTCGGAGCGGGAGTGAGGAACGGGGAGCTGTTTTTT.

This clonotype has only a few counts. The chain has TRBV5-4 and TRBJ2-5, with D perhaps given as TRBD1 or TRBD2 (5 bases each). The CDR3 has 15 residues. In germline, CDR1 is SGHNT, CDR2 YYREEE (reference sequence). V dropped 4 bases and J dropped 8 bases, with 21 bases sitting between them. Here the CDR3 reads CASSPGDPRGFTQYF. CDR3 nucleotides: TGTGCCAGCAGCCCCGGGGACCCACGTGGTTTTACCCAGTACTTC.

The gene calls are TRBV3-1 and TRBJ2-1, with 13 bases that match TRBD2. V lost 3 bases to trimming and J lost 6 bases; unmatched junction nucleotides: 8. There are 17 residues in the CDR3. Germline lookup yields CDR1 LGHDT and CDR2 YNNKEL (reference sequence). The CDR3 protein is CASSHTRTSGSVNEQFF. For the CDR3, the DNA is TGTGCCAGCAGCCATACAAGGACTAGCGGGAGCGTCAATGAGCAGTTCTTC.

This clonotype was detected a few times. The rearrangement links TRBV7-3 to TRBJ2-1; D possibly corresponds to TRBD2 (6 bases). Germline assignment: CDR1 SGHTA and CDR2 FQGTGA. The CDR3 is made up of 15 amino acids. V lost 2 bases and J lost 10, with 18 bases in between. As DNA, the CDR3 is TGTGCCAGCAGCTTAGATACGCGGTTGGGAGGCGAGCAGTTCTTC. As protein: CASSLDTRLGGEQFF.

The rearrangement uses TRBV10-3 and TRBJ2-5, with TRBD1 as a possible D gene (5 bases). V was pared by 0 bases and J by 1 base, with 15 bases between. CDR3 length: 17 amino acids. CDR1 and CDR2 from the germline V gene are ENHRY and SYGVKD. CDR3 coding DNA: TGTGCCATCAGTGAGTCGGGGATGGGGCCGGCCCAAGAGACCCAGTACTTC. Residues: CAISESGMGPAQETQYF.

The chain uses TRBV12-3 or TRBV12-4 and TRBJ2-7; 8 bases agree with TRBD1. The CDR3 is 14 residues long. After removal of 2 bases from V and 4 bases from J, the junction contained 4 bases not matched to a gene. For the CDR3, the DNA is TGTGCCAGCAGTTTACCGGGACAGGTGTACGAGCAGTACTTC. Translated, it gives CASSLPGQVYEQYF.

The V call is TRBV29-1, the J call TRBJ1-2; D is possibly TRBD1 (6 bases). Trimming stripped 4 bases from V and 2 bases from J, with 17 bases between. The CDR3 is made up of 15 amino acids. Germline lookup yields CDR1 SQVTM and CDR2 ANQGSEA. The CDR3 DNA reads as TGCAGCGTTGGGGGTAACAGGGAGGCGAACTATGGCTACACCTTC. Protein product: CSVGGNREANYGYTF.

This clonotype was observed at least ten times. J is TRBJ2-1 and V is TRBV29-1, with 11 positions matching TRBD2. The CDR3 runs 16 residues. CDR1 is SQVTM and CDR2 is ANQGSEA in the germline V gene. V shed 0 bases and J 2 bases; nucleotides not matched to a gene: 3. CDR3 in amino acids: CSVEEGSGRAYNEQFF. CDR3 nucleotide sequence: TGCAGCGTTGAAGAAGGTAGCGGGAGGGCCTACAATGAGCAGTTCTTC.

The rearrangement joins TRBV6-4 to TRBJ2-3; D is ambiguous. The CDR3 spans 13 residues. Germline-derived CDR1 and CDR2 are MRHNA and SNTAGT. V was trimmed by 2 bases and J by 3 bases, leaving 6 bases between them. CDR3 amino acids: CASSDRATDTQYF. CDR3 DNA sequence: TGTGCCAGCAGTGACAGAGCTACAGATACGCAGTATTTT.

V gene TRBV15 combines with J gene TRBJ2-6, with D tentatively TRBD1 or TRBD2 (5 bases each). V was pared by 7 bases and J by 3 bases, with 13 bases between. The germline CDR1 and CDR2 sequences are LNHNV and YYDKDF (reference sequence). The CDR3 spans 15 residues. CDR3: CATNKMRGGANVLTF. CDR3 DNA: TGTGCCACCAACAAAATGAGGGGTGGGGCCAACGTCCTGACTTTC.

This chain uses TRBV9 with TRBJ1-5, with a possible D match to TRBD1 (6 bases). The CDR3 extends over 14 amino acids. V was trimmed by 3 bases and J by 4 bases, leaving 11 bases between them. Germline-derived CDR1 and CDR2 are SGDLS and YYNGEE. The CDR3 DNA is TGTGCCAGCAGCGCAACAGGGTTAAATCAGCCCCAGCATTTT. This encodes CASSATGLNQPQHF.